Listed below are T cell receptor beta chains from one sample, sequenced in a study of blood T cell repertoires in COVID-19. Profiling relied on immunoSEQ multiplex PCR, and the TCRdb table lists in-frame clones only, not all of them. Counted here are about 210,000 clones, around 84% occurring once; the ten biggest clones make up 9.7%. Sequenced material: peripheral blood. Receptors were obtained from a man aged 45-65 years with active or convalescent COVID-19. CDR3s include the opening cysteine and the closing phenylalanine or tryptophan. D genes are given only for firm matches. Size is omitted from some rows. Given values are once, few, many or a class for expanded clones.

d_call	v_call	j_call	clone_size	cdr3_aa	cdr3_nt
NA	TRBV20-1	TRBJ2-2	few	CSASDPGPLVNTGELFF	TGCAGTGCTAGTGACCCAGGCCCCCTGGTGAACACCGGGGAGCTGTTTTTT
TRBD1	TRBV5-1	TRBJ1-2	NA	CASSSDRGLNGYTF	TGCGCCAGCAGCTCGGACAGGGGGCTGAATGGCTACACCTTC
NA	TRBV13	TRBJ2-1	NA	CASSLLSGGRENEQFF	TGTGCCAGCAGCTTACTTAGCGGAGGCAGGGAGAATGAGCAGTTCTTC
TRBD1	TRBV5-1	TRBJ2-5	once	CASNRGSGGEETQYF	TGCGCCAGCAATAGGGGGTCAGGGGGCGAAGAGACCCAGTACTTC
TRBD1	TRBV9	TRBJ1-2	NA	CASSQGQGYGYTF	TGTGCCAGCAGCCAGGGACAGGGCTATGGCTACACCTTC
TRBD1	TRBV9	TRBJ1-6	NA	CASSWGQAINSPLHF	TGTGCCAGCAGTTGGGGACAGGCCATCAATTCACCCCTCCACTTT
TRBD2	TRBV19	TRBJ2-5	NA	CASSMGTSGIETQYF	TGTGCCAGTAGTATGGGAACTAGCGGGATTGAGACCCAGTACTTC
NA	TRBV12-3/TRBV12-4	TRBJ2-1	NA	CASSLRSYNEQFF	TGTGCCAGCAGTCTTCGCTCCTACAATGAGCAGTTCTTC
NA	TRBV9	TRBJ1-2	NA	CASSAQGRNSYGYTF	TGTGCCAGCAGCGCCCAGGGTCGAAATTCCTATGGCTACACCTTC
NA	TRBV10-2	TRBJ2-7	NA	CASSDGLYEQYF	TGCGCCAGCAGTGATGGACTCTACGAGCAGTACTTC
NA	TRBV7-2	TRBJ1-2	NA	CASSPPPGGAHGYTF	TGTGCCAGCAGCCCCCCCCCTGGGGGCGCACATGGCTACACCTTC
NA	TRBV4-3	TRBJ1-4	NA	CASSQGFWREKLFF	TGCGCCAGCAGCCAAGGATTCTGGAGGGAAAAACTGTTTTTT
NA	TRBV25-1	TRBJ2-7	many	CASSEKAGAYEQYF	TGTGCCAGCAGTGAAAAGGCAGGGGCCTACGAGCAGTACTTC
NA	TRBV21-1	TRBJ1-3	NA	CARPDRGDFGNTIYF	TGTGCCAGACCGGACAGGGGGGATTTTGGAAACACCATATATTTT
TRBD1	TRBV28	TRBJ1-5	NA	CASSFHAGRTGAWGNQPQHF	TGTGCCAGCAGTTTCCACGCAGGTCGGACAGGGGCTTGGGGCAATCAGCCCCAGCATTTT
NA	TRBV28	TRBJ2-2	NA	CASSRTFGELFF	TGTGCCAGCAGCCGGACATTCGGGGAGCTGTTTTTT
NA	TRBV30	TRBJ1-1	few	CAWSPQADSEAFF	TGTGCCTGGAGCCCCCAGGCAGACAGTGAAGCTTTCTTT
NA	TRBV5-4	TRBJ2-1	NA	CASSLRGGAYEQFF	TGTGCCAGCAGCTTGCGAGGGGGGGCGTATGAGCAGTTCTTC
NA	TRBV7-9	TRBJ1-5	NA	CASSLTRGNQPQHF	TGTGCCAGCAGCTTAACACGGGGTAATCAGCCCCAGCATTTT
TRBD2	TRBV15	TRBJ2-3	NA	CATSRGTSYVLDTQYF	TGTGCCACCAGCAGGGGGACTAGCTACGTTCTAGATACGCAGTATTTT
NA	TRBV19	TRBJ1-4	NA	CASPQWFF	TGTGCCAGTCCTCAGTGGTTTTTT
TRBD1	TRBV4-1	TRBJ1-3	NA	CASSLRTGQGNTIYF	TGCGCCAGCAGCCTCCGGACAGGGCAAGGAAACACCATATATTTT
TRBD1	TRBV19	TRBJ2-5	NA	CASMDLGTGGEETQYF	TGTGCCAGTATGGACTTAGGGACAGGCGGTGAAGAGACCCAGTACTTC
NA	TRBV5-6	TRBJ1-3	NA	CASRRIQGAGNTIYF	TGTGCCAGCAGACGCATACAGGGTGCTGGAAACACCATATATTTT
NA	TRBV5-1	TRBJ1-1	NA	CASSLLSGVTTEAFF	TGCGCCAGCAGCTTGTTATCAGGGGTAACGACTGAAGCTTTCTTT
NA	TRBV28	TRBJ2-7	NA	CASSLASYEQYF	TGTGCCAGCAGTTTAGCCAGCTACGAGCAGTACTTC
NA	TRBV21-1	TRBJ2-7	NA	CASSKVGGQKSSYEQYF	TGTGCCAGCAGCAAAGTAGGCGGGCAGAAGAGCTCCTACGAGCAGTACTTC
TRBD1	TRBV7-2	TRBJ1-5	NA	CASSPGQGGVYSNQPQHF	TGTGCCAGCAGCCCCGGACAGGGTGGGGTTTATAGCAATCAGCCCCAGCATTTT
TRBD1	TRBV6-2/TRBV6-3	TRBJ1-3	NA	CASSYLGDRGRSSGNTIYF	TGTGCCAGCAGTTACCTGGGGGACAGGGGGCGTTCATCTGGAAACACCATATATTTT
TRBD1	TRBV9	TRBJ2-2	NA	CASSADRGAGELFF	TGTGCCAGCAGCGCCGACAGGGGCGCCGGGGAGCTGTTTTTT
TRBD2	TRBV7-9	TRBJ2-3	NA	CASSLSGTSGRGGTDTQYF	TGTGCCAGCAGCTTAAGTGGGACTAGCGGGAGAGGGGGCACAGATACGCAGTATTTT
TRBD1	TRBV14	TRBJ1-2	few	CASSQGGQVPYTF	TGTGCCAGCAGCCAAGGAGGACAGGTCCCATACACCTTC
NA	TRBV7-9	TRBJ2-3	NA	CASSLPGGGVRTDTQYF	TGTGCCAGCAGCTTACCGGGCGGCGGGGTCCGCACAGATACGCAGTATTTT
TRBD2	TRBV27	TRBJ2-7	NA	CASSSTSGALSEQYF	TGTGCCAGCAGTTCGACTAGCGGGGCCCTCTCCGAGCAGTACTTC
TRBD2	TRBV4-3	TRBJ2-3	NA	CASSLRTSGYPVPDTQYF	TGCGCCAGCAGTCTCAGGACTAGCGGGTACCCGGTTCCAGATACGCAGTATTTT
TRBD2	TRBV9	TRBJ2-2	once	CASSIRDYPPGELFF	TGTGCCAGCAGCATTCGGGACTACCCTCCCGGGGAGCTGTTTTTT
TRBD2	TRBV4-2	TRBJ2-1	NA	CASSMTSGGANEQFF	TGTGCCAGCAGCATGACTAGCGGGGGGGCGAATGAGCAGTTCTTC
NA	TRBV7-8	TRBJ1-2	few	CASSLGSRGIGYGYTF	TGTGCCAGCAGCTTAGGGAGCAGGGGTATTGGCTATGGCTACACCTTC
TRBD1	TRBV27	TRBJ1-6	NA	CASSLQGAGNSPLHF	TGTGCCAGCAGTTTACAGGGGGCTGGTAATTCACCCCTCCACTTT
NA	TRBV28	TRBJ2-2	NA	CASSLQGSGELFF	TGTGCCAGCAGCCTCCAGGGCTCCGGGGAGCTGTTTTTT